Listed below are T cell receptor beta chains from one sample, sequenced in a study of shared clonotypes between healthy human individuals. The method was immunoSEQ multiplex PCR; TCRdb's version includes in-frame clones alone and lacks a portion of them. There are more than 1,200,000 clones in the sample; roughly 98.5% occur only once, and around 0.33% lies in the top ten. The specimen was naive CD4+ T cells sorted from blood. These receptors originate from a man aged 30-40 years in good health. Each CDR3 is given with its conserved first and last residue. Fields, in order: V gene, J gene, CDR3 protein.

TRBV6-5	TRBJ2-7	CASRGTGGSTYEQYF
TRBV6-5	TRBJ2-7	CASSYSGGGRYEQYF
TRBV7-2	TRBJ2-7	CASSANRAVDEQYF
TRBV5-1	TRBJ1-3	CASSSGSALGNTIYF
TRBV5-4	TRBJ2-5	CASSLNGRQETQYF
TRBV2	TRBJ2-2	CASSVTGTGELFF
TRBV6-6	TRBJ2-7	CASSYSAPYEQYF
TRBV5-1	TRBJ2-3	CASSAEGDTQYF
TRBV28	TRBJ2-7	CASKTGIGEQYF
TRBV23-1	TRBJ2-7	CASASSWEQYF
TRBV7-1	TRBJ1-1	CASSRTGVFEAFF
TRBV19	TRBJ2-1	CASSMSGLAAYNEQFF
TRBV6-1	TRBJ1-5	CASRGINSNQPQHF
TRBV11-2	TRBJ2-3	CASSLDPDTQYF
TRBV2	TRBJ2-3	CVSSGDALTDTQYF
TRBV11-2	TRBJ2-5	CASSYGHTRGTQYF
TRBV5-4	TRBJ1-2	CASRKSGRHNYGYTF
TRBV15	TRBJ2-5	CATSIGQGFMTQYF
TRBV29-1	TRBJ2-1	CSVEYKGQFF
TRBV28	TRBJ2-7	CASSSRGPYEQYF
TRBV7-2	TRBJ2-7	CASSLVGAQVSYEQYF
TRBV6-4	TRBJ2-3	CASSEAWGLDTQYF
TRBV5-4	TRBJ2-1	CASSSKRDSYNEQFF
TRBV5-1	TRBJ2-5	CASSSGTQETQYF
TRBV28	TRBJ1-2	CASSLTGGPGGYTF
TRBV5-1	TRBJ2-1	CASSPLAGGDNEQFF
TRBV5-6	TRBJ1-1	CASSSRLRGMNTEAFF
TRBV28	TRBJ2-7	CASSPYLKAGYEQYF
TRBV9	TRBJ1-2	CASSAHRSIKGNYGYTF
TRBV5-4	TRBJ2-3	CASSPQGPTDTQYF
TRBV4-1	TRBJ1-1	CASSQGFGTEAFF
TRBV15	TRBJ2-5	CATSRDRFFISPLIRQETQYF
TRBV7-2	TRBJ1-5	CASSLFVGFNQPQHF
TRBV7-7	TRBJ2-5	CASSPAGLPYRETQYF
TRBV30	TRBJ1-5	CAWSEGWNQPQHF
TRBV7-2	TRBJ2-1	CASSFISNEQFF
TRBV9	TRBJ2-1	CASSAHLGELTYNEQFF